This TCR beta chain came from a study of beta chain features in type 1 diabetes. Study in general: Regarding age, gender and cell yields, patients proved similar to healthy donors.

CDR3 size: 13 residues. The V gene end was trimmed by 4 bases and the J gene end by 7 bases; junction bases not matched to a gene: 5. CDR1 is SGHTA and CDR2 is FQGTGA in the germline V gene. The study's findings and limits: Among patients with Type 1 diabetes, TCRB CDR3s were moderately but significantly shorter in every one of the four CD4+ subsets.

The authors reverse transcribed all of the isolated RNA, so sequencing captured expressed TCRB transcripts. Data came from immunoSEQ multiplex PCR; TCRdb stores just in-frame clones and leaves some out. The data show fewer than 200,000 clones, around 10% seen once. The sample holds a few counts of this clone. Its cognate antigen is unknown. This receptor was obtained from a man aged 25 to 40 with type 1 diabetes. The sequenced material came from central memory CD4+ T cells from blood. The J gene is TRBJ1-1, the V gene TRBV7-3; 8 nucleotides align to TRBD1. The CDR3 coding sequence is TGTGCCAGCAGCTCTACAGGGGGTAATGAAGCTTTCTTT. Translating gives CASSSTGGNEAFF.